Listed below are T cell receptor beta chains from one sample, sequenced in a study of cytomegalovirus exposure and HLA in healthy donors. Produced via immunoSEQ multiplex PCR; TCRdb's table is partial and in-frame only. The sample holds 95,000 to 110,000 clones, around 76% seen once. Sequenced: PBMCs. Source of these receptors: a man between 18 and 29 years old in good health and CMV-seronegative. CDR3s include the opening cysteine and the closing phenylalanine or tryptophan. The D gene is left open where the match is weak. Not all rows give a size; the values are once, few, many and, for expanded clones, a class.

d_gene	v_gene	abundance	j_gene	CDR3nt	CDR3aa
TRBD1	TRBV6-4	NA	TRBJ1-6	TGTGCCAGCAGACCGGGACAGGGGGTCTCACCCCTCCACTTT	CASRPGQGVSPLHF
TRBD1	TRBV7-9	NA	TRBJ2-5	TGTGCCAGCAGCTCGACAGGGACCGAGCCAGAGACCCAGTACTTC	CASSSTGTEPETQYF
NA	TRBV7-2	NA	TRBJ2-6	TGTGCCAGCAGCCCCGTTCTCTCTGGGGCCAACGTCCTGACTTTC	CASSPVLSGANVLTF
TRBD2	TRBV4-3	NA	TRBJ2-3	TGCGCCAGCAGCCAGCTAAGCGGGGGGCCTGGAGATACGCAGTATTTT	CASSQLSGGPGDTQYF
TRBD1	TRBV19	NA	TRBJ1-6	TGTGCCAGTAGCCGGACAGGGGATAATTCACCCCTCCACTTT	CASSRTGDNSPLHF
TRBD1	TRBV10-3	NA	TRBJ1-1	TGTGCCATCAGGACCGGACAGGGCATGAACACTGAAGCTTTCTTT	CAIRTGQGMNTEAFF
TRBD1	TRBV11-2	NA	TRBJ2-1	TGTGCCAGCAGCTCAGGGGGCTCCTACAATGAGCAGTTCTTC	CASSSGGSYNEQFF
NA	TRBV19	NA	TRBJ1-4	TGTGCCAGTAGTACCAGGGCCGAAAAACTGTTTTTT	CASSTRAEKLFF
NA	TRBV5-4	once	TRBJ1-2	TGTGCCAGCAGCCCCTTGGGGCCCGGCTACCCCTTC	CASSPLGPGYPF
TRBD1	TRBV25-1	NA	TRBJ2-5	TGTGCCAGCAGTGAATATATGGGGACAGGGCGGGCAGAGACCCAGTACTTC	CASSEYMGTGRAETQYF
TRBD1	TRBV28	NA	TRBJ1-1	TGTGCCAGCAGTACCTCCGGGACAGGGAGAACTGAAGCTTTCTTT	CASSTSGTGRTEAFF
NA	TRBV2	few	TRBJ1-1	TGTGCCAGCAGTGAAACAGGGACCTTACCGGGCACTGAAGCTTTCTTT	CASSETGTLPGTEAFF
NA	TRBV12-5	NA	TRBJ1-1	TGTGCTAGTGGTTTGGCAGTGGGGCAATTGAACACTGAAGCTTTCTTT	CASGLAVGQLNTEAFF
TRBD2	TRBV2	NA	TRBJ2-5	TGTGCCAGCACCGGGAGGGGGGGGGAGACCCAGTACTTC	CASTGRGGETQYF
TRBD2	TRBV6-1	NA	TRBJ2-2	TGTGCCAGCTCCCGGACTAGCTCCAACACCGGGGAGCTGTTTTTT	CASSRTSSNTGELFF
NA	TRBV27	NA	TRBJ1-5	TGTGCCAGCAGTTTAAGCCGTCGAGGGAATCAGCCCCAGCATTTT	CASSLSRRGNQPQHF
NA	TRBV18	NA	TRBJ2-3	TGTGCCAGCTCACCACTCCTCACAGATACGCAGTATTTT	CASSPLLTDTQYF
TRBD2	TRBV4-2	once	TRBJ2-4	TGTGCCAGCAGCGAGGGACTAGGGGCCAAAAACATTCAGTACTTC	CASSEGLGAKNIQYF
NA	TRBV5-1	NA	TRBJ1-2	TGCGCCAGCAGTCCAGAGGTAGCTAACTATGGCTACCCCTTC	CASSPEVANYGYPF
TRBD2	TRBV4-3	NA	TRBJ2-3	TGCGCCAGCAGCCAAGATTTGGGCGGGGGGGCCATCGCAGATACGCAGTATTTT	CASSQDLGGGAIADTQYF
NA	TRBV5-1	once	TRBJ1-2	TGCGCCAGCAGCCGGGTAGACGGCGGGTTGGGCTACACCTTC	CASSRVDGGLGYTF
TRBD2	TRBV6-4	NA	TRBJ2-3	TGTGCCAGCAGTGAGACTAGCGGGGGAACAGATACGCAGTATTTT	CASSETSGGTDTQYF
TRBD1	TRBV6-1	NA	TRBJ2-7	TGTGCCAGCACCCCTGGACAGGATGTAAACGAGCAGTACTTC	CASTPGQDVNEQYF
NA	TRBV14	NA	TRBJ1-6	TGTGCCAGCAGCCAAATTTTCGGGTTAACGTCCTCACCCCTCCACTTT	CASSQIFGLTSSPLHF
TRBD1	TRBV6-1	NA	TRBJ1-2	TGTGCCGGGACAGGGGACACCTATGGCTACACCTTC	CAGTGDTYGYTF
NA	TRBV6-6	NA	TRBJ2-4	TGTGCCAGCAGTTACTCGAGCGAATTCCCGTCCGTTCAGTACTTC	CASSYSSEFPSVQYF
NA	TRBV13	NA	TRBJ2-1	TGTGCCAGCAGCCCCCCTGGCACAGATGAGCAGTTCTTC	CASSPPGTDEQFF
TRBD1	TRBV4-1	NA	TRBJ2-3	TGCGCCAGCAGCCAAGATTGGACAGGGGGACGGGATACGCAGTATTTT	CASSQDWTGGRDTQYF
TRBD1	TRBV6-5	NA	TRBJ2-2	TGTGCCAGCAGTAAACAGGGGGCGGTCCGGGAGCTGTTTTTT	CASSKQGAVRELFF
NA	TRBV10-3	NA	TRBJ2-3	TGTGCCATCAGCCGGGACTTAAACACAGATACGCAGTATTTT	CAISRDLNTDTQYF
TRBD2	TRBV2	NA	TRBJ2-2	TGTGCCAGCGCCGGGAGGTTGGCCGGGGAGCTGTTTTTT	CASAGRLAGELFF
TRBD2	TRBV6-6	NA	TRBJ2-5	TGTGCCAGCAGTTACTCTGGCGGGGGGGCCTTTGAGACCCAGTACTTC	CASSYSGGGAFETQYF